This TCR beta chain was captured in a study of blood T cell repertoires in COVID-19. On the study more broadly: Both acute and convalescent COVID-19 samples were obtained from the United States, Italy and Spain.

Looked up from germline, CDR1 is MGHRA and CDR2 is YSYEKL. This CDR3 comprises 18 residues. Trimming at V came to 0 bases and at J to 5 bases, leaving 10 bases not matched to a gene. This clone was counted many times. In the original workflow: Scientists estimated how many nucleated cells there were by amplifying reference gene primers. Measured with immunoSEQ multiplex PCR; TCRdb has only the in-frame clones, and not every one. Clone size and V and J calls were adopted from that table, with D and trimming inferred from the DNA. The sample records some 270,000 clones, about nine tenths being singletons.

The sequencing sample was made of PBMCs or T cells enriched from blood (not recorded which). The gene calls are TRBV4-1 and TRBJ2-2, with 9 positions matching TRBD2. The TCR sequence derives from a woman aged 25 to 39 with acute COVID-19. The DNA of the CDR3 is TGCGCCAGCAGCCAAGATAGTACAGCGGGAGGTGTAACCGGGGAGCTGTTTTTT. As protein: CASSQDSTAGGVTGELFF.